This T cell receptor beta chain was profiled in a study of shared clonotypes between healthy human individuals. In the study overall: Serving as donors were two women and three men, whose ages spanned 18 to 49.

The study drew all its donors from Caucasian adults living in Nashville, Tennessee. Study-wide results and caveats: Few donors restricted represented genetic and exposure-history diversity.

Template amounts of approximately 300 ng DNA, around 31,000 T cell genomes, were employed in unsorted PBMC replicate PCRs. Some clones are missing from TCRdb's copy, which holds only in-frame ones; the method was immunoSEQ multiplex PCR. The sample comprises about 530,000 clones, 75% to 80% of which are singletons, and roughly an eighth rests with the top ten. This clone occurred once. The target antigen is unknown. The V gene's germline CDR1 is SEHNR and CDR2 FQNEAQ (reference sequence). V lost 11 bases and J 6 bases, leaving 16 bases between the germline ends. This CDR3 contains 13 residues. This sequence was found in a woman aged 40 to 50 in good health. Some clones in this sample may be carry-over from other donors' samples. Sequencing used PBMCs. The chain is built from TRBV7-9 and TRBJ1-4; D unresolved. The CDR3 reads CAPRSLGDEKLFF. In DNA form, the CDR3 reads TGTGCCCCCAGGAGCCTGGGCGATGAAAAACTGTTTTTT.